This is a list of T cell receptor beta chains from one sample in a study of long-term antiretroviral therapy in people with HIV. Clones were read by immunoSEQ multiplex PCR, and TCRdb kept only the in-frame ones, dropping some. Here the sample spans roughly 28,000 clones, 82% being singletons. Here the sequenced sample was unsorted PBMCs, taken 2.9 years after starting antiretroviral therapy. The receptor source for this set is a man aged 50 or older with HIV. Each CDR3 is given with its conserved first and last residue. Fields, in order: J gene, clone size, V gene, D gene, CDR3 DNA, CDR3 protein. A D gene is named only where the DNA matches it firmly. Rows give clone size only sometimes, using once, few, many, or a class for an expanded clone.

J: TRBJ1-2
size: NA
V: TRBV4-1
D: NA
DNA: TGCGCCAGCAGCGGTCGTGCACCAATCAATCTTTATGGCTACACCTTC
CDR3: CASSGRAPINLYGYTF

J: TRBJ2-7
size: NA
V: TRBV10-3
D: TRBD2
DNA: TGTGCCATCAGTGGGTCTAGCGGGGGGAACTACGAGCAGTACTTC
CDR3: CAISGSSGGNYEQYF

J: TRBJ2-5
size: NA
V: TRBV18
D: NA
DNA: TGTGCCAGCTCACCACCAGGACAGTCCGGAGAGACCCAGTACTTC
CDR3: CASSPPGQSGETQYF

J: TRBJ1-1
size: NA
V: TRBV5-1
D: TRBD1
DNA: TGCGCCAGCAGCTGGGGGACAGGGTATACTGAAGCTTTCTTT
CDR3: CASSWGTGYTEAFF

J: TRBJ2-7
size: NA
V: TRBV7-2
D: NA
DNA: TGTGCCAGCAGCTTAGAAGGTGACAGCCTATACGAGCAGTACTTC
CDR3: CASSLEGDSLYEQYF

J: TRBJ1-2
size: NA
V: TRBV14
D: NA
DNA: TGTGCCAGCAGCCCAAGATTTGGATCCAACTATGGCTACACCTTC
CDR3: CASSPRFGSNYGYTF

J: TRBJ1-1
size: NA
V: TRBV6-5
D: NA
DNA: TGTGCCAGCGCCAAGACAGGACCATGGAACACTGAAGCTTTCTTT
CDR3: CASAKTGPWNTEAFF

J: TRBJ2-3
size: NA
V: TRBV7-9
D: NA
DNA: TGTGCCAGCAGCTTTCTCACAGATACGCAGTATTTT
CDR3: CASSFLTDTQYF

J: TRBJ2-3
size: NA
V: TRBV5-1
D: TRBD2
DNA: TGCGCCACCAAAACGAGCGGGGGAGGAGATACGCAGTATTTT
CDR3: CATKTSGGGDTQYF

J: TRBJ1-2
size: NA
V: TRBV6-5
D: NA
DNA: TGTGCCAGCAGTTACGGCAGCGACTATGGCTACACCTTC
CDR3: CASSYGSDYGYTF

J: TRBJ1-1
size: NA
V: TRBV11-3
D: NA
DNA: TGTGCCAGCAGCCTCCTATTGGGTACTGAAGCTTTCTTT
CDR3: CASSLLLGTEAFF

J: TRBJ1-2
size: few
V: TRBV18
D: NA
DNA: TGTGCCAGCTCACTCAGTGCTAACTATGGCTACACCTTC
CDR3: CASSLSANYGYTF

J: TRBJ1-1
size: NA
V: TRBV10-3
D: NA
DNA: TGTGCCATCAGGGGGGGCTACGACGGTAGCACTGAAGCTTTCTTT
CDR3: CAIRGGYDGSTEAFF

J: TRBJ2-7
size: NA
V: TRBV19
D: TRBD2
DNA: TGTGCCAGTAGTATCTCTGCGGCGGGGGGGCCTTACGAGCAGTACTTC
CDR3: CASSISAAGGPYEQYF

J: TRBJ2-1
size: NA
V: TRBV29-1
D: TRBD1
DNA: TGCAGCGCCACTCGGACAGGGGGCAATGAGCAGTTCTTC
CDR3: CSATRTGGNEQFF

J: TRBJ2-7
size: NA
V: TRBV4-2
D: NA
DNA: TGTGCCAGCAGCCAGGGTTTCGGATACGAGCAGTACTTC
CDR3: CASSQGFGYEQYF

J: TRBJ2-3
size: NA
V: TRBV9
D: TRBD2
DNA: TGTGCCAGCAGCGTATGGGAGCGGGGGACCACAGATACGCAGTATTTT
CDR3: CASSVWERGTTDTQYF

J: TRBJ2-2
size: NA
V: TRBV5-1
D: NA
DNA: TGCGCCAGCAGCTTGGGAACAAACCCAGCGAACACCGGGGAGCTGTTTTTT
CDR3: CASSLGTNPANTGELFF

J: TRBJ1-6
size: NA
V: TRBV28
D: NA
DNA: TGTGCCAGCAACAAAGAGGACTATAATTCGCCCCTCCACTTT
CDR3: CASNKEDYNSPLHF

J: TRBJ1-2
size: NA
V: TRBV14
D: NA
DNA: TGTGCCAGCAGCCAACACCTAGAGAACCTCTATGGCTACACCTTC
CDR3: CASSQHLENLYGYTF

J: TRBJ1-1
size: NA
V: TRBV7-2
D: TRBD1
DNA: TGTGCCAGCAGCCCCCAGGGACAGCTGAACACTGAAGCTTTCTTT
CDR3: CASSPQGQLNTEAFF

J: TRBJ2-7
size: NA
V: TRBV28
D: TRBD1
DNA: TGTGCCAGCACGAGGGGACAGTTGTACTACGAGCAGTACTTC
CDR3: CASTRGQLYYEQYF

J: TRBJ2-1
size: NA
V: TRBV7-6
D: TRBD2
DNA: TGTGCCAGCAGCCTCCGGACTAGCGACAATGAGCAGTTCTTC
CDR3: CASSLRTSDNEQFF

J: TRBJ1-2
size: once
V: TRBV6-6
D: NA
DNA: TGTGCCAGCAGTTCTAGAATCGCTAACTATGGCTACACCTTC
CDR3: CASSSRIANYGYTF

J: TRBJ1-5
size: NA
V: TRBV6-1
D: NA
DNA: TGTGCCAGCAGTGAAGAGATTTGGGGAGCAGGACGCTCTCAGCCCCAGCATTTT
CDR3: CASSEEIWGAGRSQPQHF

J: TRBJ2-7
size: NA
V: TRBV5-5
D: NA
DNA: TGTGCCAGCAGCTTTAGGTACGGCTACGAGCAGTACTTC
CDR3: CASSFRYGYEQYF

J: TRBJ1-2
size: NA
V: TRBV4-3
D: NA
DNA: TGCGCCAGCAGCCAAGACCCACAGGACGCCGTTCCATATGGCTACACCTTC
CDR3: CASSQDPQDAVPYGYTF

J: TRBJ2-5
size: NA
V: TRBV20-1
D: NA
DNA: TGCAGTGCTAGATCCCTAGAGACCCAGTACTTC
CDR3: CSARSLETQYF

J: TRBJ1-1
size: NA
V: TRBV6-5
D: NA
DNA: TGTGCCAGCAGTTACGACGTGAACACTGAAGCTTTCTTT
CDR3: CASSYDVNTEAFF

J: TRBJ1-1
size: NA
V: TRBV28
D: TRBD1
DNA: TGTGCCAGCATTCCTTGGGGGACAGGGCGCCCTGAAGCTTTCTTT
CDR3: CASIPWGTGRPEAFF

J: TRBJ2-3
size: NA
V: TRBV9
D: NA
DNA: TGTGCCAGCAGCGTCGGTGGGGGGCAAACAGATACGCAGTATTTT
CDR3: CASSVGGGQTDTQYF

J: TRBJ2-3
size: NA
V: TRBV27
D: NA
DNA: TGTGCCAGCACTGACAAATTCACAGATACGCAGTATTTT
CDR3: CASTDKFTDTQYF

J: TRBJ1-5
size: once
V: TRBV9
D: TRBD1
DNA: TGTGCCAGCAGCGTAGGGTCCGGACAGGGTGGCAATCAGCCCCAGCATTTT
CDR3: CASSVGSGQGGNQPQHF

J: TRBJ2-7
size: NA
V: TRBV10-2
D: TRBD1
DNA: TGCGCCAGCAGTGACTTACCGGGGCGGACAGGCAGACACCACTACGAGCAGTACTTC
CDR3: CASSDLPGRTGRHHYEQYF

J: TRBJ1-3
size: NA
V: TRBV30
D: NA
DNA: TGTGCCTGGAGTGTCAGCTCTGGAAACACCATATATTTT
CDR3: CAWSVSSGNTIYF

J: TRBJ1-1
size: NA
V: TRBV5-5
D: NA
DNA: TGTGCCAGCAGCTTTACGACGAACACTGAAGCTTTCTTT
CDR3: CASSFTTNTEAFF

J: TRBJ2-3
size: NA
V: TRBV5-1
D: TRBD2
DNA: TGCGCCAGCAGCTTGACTAGCGGGAGCACAGATACGCAGTATTTT
CDR3: CASSLTSGSTDTQYF

J: TRBJ2-1
size: NA
V: TRBV7-6
D: NA
DNA: TGTGCCAGCAGCTTGGGCGTAGGGAGGTTGGATGAGCAGTTCTTC
CDR3: CASSLGVGRLDEQFF

J: TRBJ1-2
size: NA
V: TRBV28
D: TRBD1
DNA: TGTGCCAGCAGTACCACAGGGGGTAGCAACTATGGCTACACCTTC
CDR3: CASSTTGGSNYGYTF

J: TRBJ2-1
size: NA
V: TRBV5-1
D: TRBD2
DNA: TGCGCCAGCAGAGGGGCGGGGGGGTCCTACAATGAGCAGTTCTTC
CDR3: CASRGAGGSYNEQFF

J: TRBJ1-6
size: NA
V: TRBV28
D: NA
DNA: TGTGCCAGCAGGGGGGGGGCAGTTAACTCACCCCTCCACTTT
CDR3: CASRGGAVNSPLHF

J: TRBJ2-7
size: NA
V: TRBV18
D: NA
DNA: TGTGCCAGCTCGCCTGGACGGAACTCCTACGAGCAGTACTTC
CDR3: CASSPGRNSYEQYF

J: TRBJ2-1
size: NA
V: TRBV7-8
D: NA
DNA: TGTGCCAGCAGCCCAGGGGGGTCCGGCGAGCAGTTCTTC
CDR3: CASSPGGSGEQFF

J: TRBJ2-5
size: NA
V: TRBV9
D: TRBD2
DNA: TGTGCCAGCAGCACAGGGACTAGCGGGGGCCTCCAAGAGACCCAGTACTTC
CDR3: CASSTGTSGGLQETQYF

J: TRBJ1-6
size: few
V: TRBV5-1
D: TRBD1
DNA: TGCGCCAGCAGCTCGACAGGGAGGAATTCACCCCTCCACTTT
CDR3: CASSSTGRNSPLHF

J: TRBJ1-1
size: once
V: TRBV10-1
D: TRBD1
DNA: TGCGCCAGCAGCGCCCGGCAGGGGGGATTGACTGAAGCTTTCTTT
CDR3: CASSARQGGLTEAFF

J: TRBJ2-1
size: NA
V: TRBV11-2
D: TRBD1
DNA: TGTGCCAGCAGATCGCCGGGACAGGGAATTGAGCAGTTCTTC
CDR3: CASRSPGQGIEQFF

J: TRBJ2-2
size: once
V: TRBV5-1
D: TRBD1
DNA: TGCGCCAGCGCCACACAGGGGGCGCAAACCGGGGAGCTGTTTTTT
CDR3: CASATQGAQTGELFF

J: TRBJ2-1
size: NA
V: TRBV7-3
D: TRBD1
DNA: TGTGCCAGCAGCACGGACAGGGCGAGGTACAATGAGCAGTTCTTC
CDR3: CASSTDRARYNEQFF

J: TRBJ2-3
size: NA
V: TRBV7-2
D: NA
DNA: TGTGCCAGCAGCTTGGTGGGGGGGGCCAGGGCAGATACGCAGTATTTT
CDR3: CASSLVGGARADTQYF

J: TRBJ2-1
size: once
V: TRBV7-2
D: TRBD2
DNA: TGTGCCAGCAGCCCCCAGCGGGGGCCAGGGAATGAGCAGTTCTTC
CDR3: CASSPQRGPGNEQFF

J: TRBJ2-7
size: few
V: TRBV6-6
D: NA
DNA: TGTGCCAGCAGTCCCCTTACAGGGTCCTACGAGCAGTACTTC
CDR3: CASSPLTGSYEQYF

J: TRBJ2-7
size: NA
V: TRBV7-9
D: NA
DNA: TGTGCCAGCAGCTTAATCACCCTCCAGCAGTACTTC
CDR3: CASSLITLQQYF

J: TRBJ1-6
size: NA
V: TRBV2
D: NA
DNA: TGTGCCAGCAGTGAAGCGGGGCAGGGGATAAATTCACCCCTCCACTTT
CDR3: CASSEAGQGINSPLHF

J: TRBJ1-1
size: once
V: TRBV7-3
D: TRBD1
DNA: TGTGCCAGCAGCTTAATGGACAGGGGAAGAGGAGTGGCTTTCTTT
CDR3: CASSLMDRGRGVAFF

J: TRBJ2-5
size: NA
V: TRBV7-3
D: NA
DNA: TGTGCCAGCAGCTTAATAGGGGTAGAGACCCAGTACTTC
CDR3: CASSLIGVETQYF